The clone carrying this T cell receptor (beta chain) was recorded a few times. The data stem from a study of blood T cell repertoires in COVID-19. TCRdb keeps only in-frame clones here, not all; method: immunoSEQ multiplex PCR. Here the sample spans approximately 200,000 clones, about 83% being singletons. The V and J ends lost 3 bases and 4 bases respectively, with 21 bases between them. The germline CDR1 and CDR2 sequences are PRHDT and FYEKMQ (reference sequence). The CDR3 has 17 residues. The sequenced sample was PBMCs or T cells enriched from blood (not recorded which). This chain uses TRBV13 with TRBJ1-2, with D possibly being TRBD1 (5 bases). This sequence was found in a woman aged 25 to 39 who had recovered from COVID-19. CDR3 amino acids: CASSFGDSWVRGYGYTF. The CDR3 nucleotides are TGTGCCAGCAGCTTTGGGGACTCCTGGGTAAGGGGCTATGGCTACACCTTC.